Listed below are T cell receptor beta chains from one sample, sequenced in a study of T cell responses to AZD1222 COVID-19 vaccine. The table came from immunoSEQ multiplex PCR; TCRdb's copy has only in-frame clones and leaves some out. The table records 150,000 to 250,000 clones, about 89% of them present only once. The sequencing used peripheral blood, collected 28 days after the second AZD1222 dose. The receptors come from an adult who received the AZD1222 COVID-19 vaccine. CDR3s include the opening cysteine and the closing phenylalanine or tryptophan. A D gene is named only where the DNA matches it firmly. Clone size, where shown, is once, few, many, or a class for clones that have expanded.

TRBV28,TRBJ2-5,NA,NA,CASSSGGRETQYF,TGTGCCAGCAGTTCCGGGGGCAGGGAGACCCAGTACTTC
TRBV3-1/TRBV3-2,TRBJ2-3,NA,NA,CASSLHPPRRADTQYF,TGTGCCAGCAGCCTACACCCGCCTCGCCGGGCTGATACGCAGTATTTT
TRBV19,TRBJ1-2,TRBD1,NA,CASSTSTGGGYTF,TGTGCCAGTAGTACCTCGACAGGGGGAGGCTACACCTTC
TRBV19,TRBJ1-2,NA,once,CASSMVVGDYGYTF,TGTGCCAGTAGTATGGTTGTAGGGGACTATGGCTACACCTTC
TRBV3-1/TRBV3-2,TRBJ2-7,NA,NA,CASSQDPKGGEQYF,TGTGCCAGCAGCCAAGATCCTAAGGGCGGTGAGCAGTACTTC
TRBV9,TRBJ1-1,NA,NA,CASSVASFMNTEAFF,TGTGCCAGCAGCGTAGCTTCATTCATGAACACTGAAGCTTTCTTT
TRBV14,TRBJ1-1,NA,many,CASSLPLNTEAFF,TGTGCCAGCAGCCTACCGTTAAACACTGAAGCTTTCTTT
TRBV15,TRBJ2-1,TRBD2,NA,CATSRDLTGGPYNEQFF,TGTGCCACCAGCAGAGATTTAACGGGAGGGCCATACAATGAGCAGTTCTTC
TRBV7-2,TRBJ2-7,NA,NA,CASSRPRTLNPYEQYF,TGTGCCAGCAGCCGCCCCCGGACACTAAACCCCTACGAGCAGTACTTC
TRBV27,TRBJ2-6,TRBD2,NA,CASSPQTSGARKSSGANVLTF,TGTGCCAGCAGCCCTCAGACTAGCGGGGCCAGAAAGAGCTCTGGGGCCAACGTCCTGACTTTC
TRBV30,TRBJ2-1,TRBD2,NA,CAWSTPRPLAGSNEQFF,TGTGCCTGGTCCACCCCGAGGCCCCTAGCGGGATCGAATGAGCAGTTCTTC
TRBV5-5,TRBJ1-5,NA,NA,CASSQGLGASQPQHF,TGTGCCAGCAGCCAAGGGTTGGGGGCTAGTCAGCCCCAGCATTTT
TRBV11-2,TRBJ2-1,NA,NA,CASSLVGRGSYNEQFF,TGTGCCAGCAGCTTAGTTGGGCGAGGCTCCTACAATGAGCAGTTCTTC
TRBV2,TRBJ1-2,NA,NA,CASRVERGDYGYTF,TGTGCCAGCAGAGTTGAGAGGGGCGACTATGGCTACACCTTC
TRBV7-8,TRBJ2-7,TRBD2,NA,CASSPLAESSYEQYF,TGTGCCAGCAGTCCACTAGCGGAGAGCTCCTACGAGCAGTACTTC
TRBV9,TRBJ1-2,TRBD1,NA,CASSVATGGGNYGYTF,TGTGCCAGCAGCGTAGCTACAGGGGGCGGAAACTATGGCTACACCTTC
TRBV28,TRBJ1-4,TRBD1,NA,CATRQGGGTNEKLFF,TGTGCCACTCGACAGGGAGGGGGGACTAATGAAAAACTGTTTTTT
TRBV6-2/TRBV6-3,TRBJ2-4,TRBD1,NA,CASSYLGQGKNIQYF,TGTGCCAGCAGTTACCTGGGACAGGGGAAAAACATTCAGTACTTC
TRBV30,TRBJ1-1,NA,once,CAWSSDRGNAEAFF,TGTGCCTGGAGTAGTGACCGAGGGAACGCTGAAGCTTTCTTT
TRBV9,TRBJ2-1,NA,NA,CASSPGTSSYNEQFF,TGTGCCAGCAGCCCGGGGACAAGCTCCTACAATGAGCAGTTCTTC
TRBV24-1,TRBJ2-1,TRBD1,NA,CATSDLGGTGKSEQFF,TGTGCCACCAGTGATTTGGGCGGGACAGGTAAGAGTGAGCAGTTCTTC
TRBV5-4,TRBJ2-3,TRBD2,once,CASSRAGTSGLIVGTQYF,TGTGCCAGCAGCCGGGCCGGGACTAGCGGCCTCATCGTCGGTACGCAGTATTTT
TRBV11-2,TRBJ2-7,NA,NA,CASSLAAEQYF,TGTGCCAGCAGCTTAGCCGCCGAGCAGTACTTC
TRBV6-2/TRBV6-3,TRBJ1-1,TRBD1,NA,CASSIQGARGTEAFF,TGTGCCAGCAGTATACAGGGGGCGCGGGGCACTGAAGCTTTCTTT
TRBV19,TRBJ1-1,NA,NA,CASKGVLWNTEAFF,TGTGCCAGTAAGGGGGTCCTCTGGAACACTGAAGCTTTCTTT
TRBV19,TRBJ1-6,NA,NA,CATQNLRDGGNSPLHF,TGTGCCACCCAAAATCTCCGGGACGGCGGTAATTCACCCCTCCACTTT
TRBV7-2,TRBJ1-5,NA,NA,CASRQQASNQPQHF,TGTGCCAGCAGGCAACAGGCTTCCAATCAGCCCCAGCATTTT
TRBV28,TRBJ2-7,TRBD2,few,CASSLTSGRREQYF,TGTGCCAGCAGTTTGACTAGCGGGAGGCGCGAGCAGTACTTC
TRBV5-4,TRBJ1-4,TRBD1,few,CASSLAGGATNEKLFF,TGTGCCAGCAGCTTGGCAGGGGGAGCAACTAATGAAAAACTGTTTTTT
TRBV3-1/TRBV3-2,TRBJ2-2,NA,NA,CASSQELITGELFF,TGTGCCAGCAGCCAAGAACTGATAACCGGGGAGCTGTTTTTT
TRBV4-1,TRBJ1-6,NA,NA,CASKEGTAGYYNSPLHF,TGCGCCAGCAAGGAGGGGACTGCGGGTTACTATAATTCACCCCTCCACTTT
TRBV7-2,TRBJ2-2,NA,NA,CASSFERNTGELFF,TGTGCCAGCAGCTTTGAACGGAACACCGGGGAGCTGTTTTTT
TRBV25-1,TRBJ1-6,NA,once,CASSEDSSYNSPLHF,TGTGCCAGCAGTGAGGACAGCTCGTATAATTCACCCCTCCACTTT
TRBV6-5,TRBJ1-2,NA,NA,CASTSTGYGYTF,TGTGCCAGCACCTCCACGGGCTATGGCTACACCTTC
TRBV5-1,TRBJ2-7,NA,once,CASSVSVSYEQYF,TGCGCCAGCAGCGTTAGCGTCTCCTACGAGCAGTACTTC
TRBV5-1,TRBJ2-1,NA,NA,CASSLTASSYNEQFF,TGCGCCAGCAGCTTAACGGCAAGCTCCTACAATGAGCAGTTCTTC
TRBV4-1,TRBJ1-1,TRBD1,NA,CASSHSGTVNTEAFF,TGCGCCAGCAGCCATTCCGGGACAGTGAACACTGAAGCTTTCTTT
TRBV28,TRBJ1-6,NA,NA,CASSYLGSPLHF,TGTGCCAGCAGTTACCTAGGCTCACCCCTCCACTTT
TRBV19,TRBJ1-2,NA,NA,CASSMGGVGNYGYTF,TGTGCCAGTAGTATGGGGGGAGTGGGAAACTATGGCTACACCTTC
TRBV6-5,TRBJ2-7,NA,NA,CASSYRGSAYEQYF,TGTGCCAGCAGTTACAGGGGTTCTGCCTACGAGCAGTACTTC
TRBV15,TRBJ2-3,TRBD1,NA,CATSRQGADTQYF,TGTGCCACCAGCAGACAGGGGGCAGATACGCAGTATTTT
TRBV7-9,TRBJ1-1,NA,NA,CASSPPGAMNTETFF,TGTGCCAGCAGCCCTCCCGGGGCCATGAACACTGAAACTTTCTTT